This T cell receptor (beta chain) comes out of a study of blood T cell repertoires in COVID-19. For the study at large: COVID-19 samples collected from the United States, Italy and Spain covered acute and convalescent phases.

Data came from immunoSEQ multiplex PCR; TCRdb stores just in-frame clones and leaves some out. The sample has hundreds of thousands of clones; roughly 87% are singletons. This clone has a handful of counts. CDR1 and CDR2 (germline): SGHKS, YYEKEE (reference sequence). The V and J ends lost 4 bases and 7 bases respectively, with 6 bases between them. There are 11 residues in the CDR3. The sample taken for sequencing was peripheral blood. The V call is TRBV5-5, the J call TRBJ2-1; the D is unclear. The clonotype was recovered from a man aged 18 to 30 with active or convalescent COVID-19. The CDR3 region is CASSPLNEQFF. CDR3 DNA sequence: TGTGCCAGCAGCCCCCTGAATGAGCAGTTCTTC. Filled out from reference TRBV5-5 and TRBJ2-1, the complete variable domain reads DAGVTQSPTHLIKTRGQQVTLRCSPISGHKSVSWYQQVLGQGPQFIFQYYEKEERGRGNFPDRFSARQFPNYSSELNVNALLLGDSALYLCASSPLNEQFFGPGTRLTVL.